This TCR beta chain is from a study of T cells in Graves' hyperthyroidism and ophthalmopathy. Study in general: Peripheral blood specimens were obtained at initial diagnosis, prior to any treatment. Overall study findings and caveats: The model forecast ophthalmopathy, anticipating it by a median about 6.5 months before onset.

The sample holds many counts of this clonotype. What it binds is not known. A junction boundary mismatches the germline segment, possibly from a read error. Amplification of TCR beta CDR3 regions was performed using RNA transcripts as template. First-round RT-PCR of the TCR CDR3 relied on the HTBI primer set. In TCRdb, the multiplex PCR reads were re-called with MiXCR into one record per CDR3 protein. The table includes fewer than 250,000 distinct CDR3 sequences, roughly a sixth detected once. Used for diagnoses were clinical symptoms, serum thyroxine and TRAb, thyroid ultrasound and orbital computed tomography. The germline gives CDR1 SGHNT, CDR2 YENEEA. This CDR3 has 15 amino acids.

This clonotype originated in a man aged 50-60 years with Graves' hyperthyroidism. V gene TRBV11-3 combines with J gene TRBJ2-5; D possibly corresponds to TRBD1 (6 bases). The sample was blood. Here the CDR3 reads CASSVDRTWQETQYF. Written as DNA, the CDR3 is TGTGCCAGCAGCGTAGACAGGACCTGGCAAGAGACCCAGTACTTC.